This T cell receptor (beta chain) was observed in a study of PD-L1 blockade in urothelial cancer. Across the study: Around 2014 therapy began: atezolizumab 1,200 mg intravenously every 3 weeks. Among blood samples, the median T cell count was around 140,000.

Stated time point: peripheral blood 6 weeks after treatment start. The number of samples from each patient was between 1 and 8, taken pretreatment and on-treatment. Produced via immunoSEQ multiplex PCR; TCRdb's table is partial and in-frame only. Of tens of thousands of clones listed, 75% to 85% were seen once; the top ten hold over 3%. The source material was PBMCs, sampled around atezolizumab (anti-PD-L1) treatment. This TCR was recovered from a man in his 70s with urothelial cancer.

CDR3 bases: TGCGCCAGCAGAGCGGGACAGGGGATTGCAGATACGCAGTATTTT. Its translation: CASRAGQGIADTQYF. The V gene is TRBV5-1, the J gene TRBJ2-3; 10 positions agree with TRBD1. The germline gives CDR1 SGHRS, CDR2 YFSETQ. This CDR3 spans 15 amino acids. V was clipped by 5 bases and J by 4 bases; unmatched bases: 7.